The 21 T cell receptor beta chains reported below all come from one sample, sequenced in a study of blood T cell repertoires in COVID-19 (TCRdb year 2020). The library was produced with the immunoSEQ multiplex PCR assay. Imported from immuneACCESS, the table was reduced by TCRdb to in-frame sequences with V and J called. These copies leave out some clones; in studies compared against another copy, an unresolved V gene accounts for under half, and the cause of the remainder is not known. The sample table records about 110,000 clones; about 85% of these occur just once. The leading ten clones occupy 4% to 4.5% of the sample. The specimen was peripheral blood. Receptors originate from a woman between 65 and 79 years old with acute or convalescent COVID-19.

The chain is built from TRBV5-1 and TRBJ2-2, with D perhaps matching TRBD2 (5 bases). This CDR3 contains 17 residues. The ends were cut back, 0 bases at V and 6 bases at J, with 18 bases in the middle. CDR1 SGHRS and CDR2 YFSETQ come from the germline V gene. Here the CDR3 DNA reads TGCGCCAGCAGCTTGGTCGCCCGGGCGGGTGGAGCCGGGGAGCTGTTTTTT. This encodes CASSLVARAGGAGELFF.

V usage is TRBV19 and J usage is TRBJ2-1; 10 bases map to TRBD1. The trim removed 7 bases at V and 4 bases at J, leaving 7 bases unmatched. CDR3 length: 15 amino acids. CDR1 and CDR2 (germline): LNHDA, SQIVND (reference sequence). This CDR3 reads CASTKPGQGYNEQFF. DNA for the CDR3: TGTGCCAGTACCAAACCGGGACAGGGGTACAATGAGCAGTTCTTC.

The CDR3 reads CASSIRTSGSGGTQYF. Here the CDR3 DNA reads TGTGCCAGCAGCATACGGACTAGCGGGAGTGGGGGGACCCAGTACTTC. The chain uses TRBV13 and TRBJ2-5; TRBD2 aligns across 13 bases. The V gene end was trimmed by 5 bases and the J gene end by 7 bases; junction bases not matched to a gene: 10. Germline V gives CDR1 PRHDT, CDR2 FYEKMQ (reference sequence). This CDR3 comprises 16 residues.

This clone was counted once. V usage is TRBV7-2 and J usage is TRBJ2-3, with 11 positions matching TRBD2. This CDR3 has 14 amino acids. Trimming took 7 bases from V and 5 from J; bases not matched to a gene: 5. From germline, CDR1 is SGHTA and CDR2 FQGNSA. The chain's CDR3 is CASTLGLAGDTQYF. In nucleotides, the CDR3 is TGTGCCAGCACCCTCGGACTAGCGGGAGATACGCAGTATTTT.

The rearrangement joins TRBV3-1 (or the pseudogene TRBV3-2) to TRBJ2-7; 10 nucleotides align to TRBD2. The V gene end was trimmed by 4 bases and the J gene end by 4 bases; junction bases not matched to a gene: 10. Per germline, CDR1 LGHDT and CDR2 YNNKEL (reference sequence). The CDR3 sequence is 16 residues long. The CDR3 nucleotides read TGTGCCAGCAGCCCATCAACTAGCGGGGTGAGGTACGAGCAGTACTTC. This translates into CASSPSTSGVRYEQYF.

This rearrangement joins TRBV10-3 to TRBJ2-3; D is unclear. The germline V gene encodes CDR1 ENHRY and CDR2 SYGVKD. The CDR3 loop spans 11 amino acids. The V and J ends lost 6 bases and 3 bases respectively, with 4 bases between them. This chain's CDR3 is CAIRSTDTQYF. CDR3 sequence (DNA): TGTGCCATCAGATCTACAGATACGCAGTATTTT.

In DNA form, the CDR3 reads TGTGCCACCAGTGACCGCGGACTAGCGGGGGGGCAGGATACGCAGTATTTT. As protein: CATSDRGLAGGQDTQYF. The V and J genes are TRBV24-1 and TRBJ2-3; 15 bases line up with TRBD2. V lost 4 bases and J lost 6; bases outside the gene matches: 7. Per germline, CDR1 KGHDR and CDR2 SFDVKD. The CDR3 spans 17 residues.

The chain recombines TRBV27 with TRBJ1-3; TRBD1 might be the D (5 bases). The V gene's germline CDR1 is MNHEY and CDR2 SMNVEV (reference sequence). The CDR3 totals 15 residues. The V gene lost 9 bases and the J gene lost 0 bases, with 15 bases spanning the gap. CDR3: CARLRGHLSGNTIYF. DNA for the CDR3: TGTGCCAGATTAAGAGGACATCTCTCTGGAAACACCATATATTTT.

The V and J genes are TRBV28 and TRBJ1-2; 8 bases match TRBD1. The CDR3 is 16 amino acids. Trimming removed 5 bases from V and 7 bases from J; junction bases left unmatched: 15. Germline values: CDR1 MDHEN, CDR2 SYDVKM. The CDR3 spells CASSPPGGLSLGGYTF. The CDR3 nucleotides read TGTGCCAGCAGTCCCCCAGGGGGCCTTTCGTTGGGTGGCTACACCTTC.

The chain has TRBV10-3 and TRBJ2-1, with 10 bases that match TRBD2. There are 17 residues in the CDR3. Trimming removed 4 bases from V and 7 bases from J; junction bases left unmatched: 13. Per germline, CDR1 ENHRY and CDR2 SYGVKD. For the CDR3, the DNA is TGTGCCATCAGTGGGAGCGGGGGGGCCTCTAATGGGAATGAGCAGTTCTTC. It codes for CAISGSGGASNGNEQFF.

The V gene is TRBV5-1, the J gene TRBJ1-3, with D maybe TRBD1 (6 bases). V was pared by 0 bases and J by 0 bases, with 10 bases between. Germline V lookup: CDR1 SGHRS, CDR2 YFSETQ. The CDR3 extends over 16 amino acids. The CDR3 region is CASSLEAGASGNTIYF. The CDR3 DNA sequence: TGCGCCAGCAGCTTGGAGGCAGGGGCCTCTGGAAACACCATATATTTT.

The V and J genes are TRBV3-1 (or the pseudogene TRBV3-2) and TRBJ2-7, with TRBD2 matching 7 bases. The CDR3 is 18 residues long. With 1 base clipped from V and 1 base from J, the junction kept 13 bases outside the gene matches. Germline V gene lookup returns CDR1 LGHDT and CDR2 YNNKEL (reference sequence). CDR3 nucleotide sequence: TGTGCCAGCAGCCAAGCCTTGCCCGGGAGCGGGGAGTCCTACGAGCAGTACTTC. This sequence encodes CASSQALPGSGESYEQYF.

The chain combines TRBV7-2 with TRBJ2-1, with D possibly TRBD1 on 6 matching bases. Germline V gives CDR1 SGHTA, CDR2 FQGNSA. The CDR3 spans 15 residues. V lost 1 base, J lost 2 bases, and 9 bases lay in between. This CDR3 reads CASSLDRQAYNEQFF. The CDR3, as DNA: TGTGCCAGCAGCTTAGATCGACAGGCCTACAATGAGCAGTTCTTC.

This clone turned up a few times. The chain recombines TRBV4-1 with TRBJ2-5, with D perhaps TRBD1 (6 bases). The length of the CDR3 is 16 residues. The V end was cut by 0 bases, the J end by 7 bases, with 18 bases between. Germline assignment: CDR1 MGHRA and CDR2 YSYEKL. For the CDR3, the DNA is TGCGCCAGCAGCCAAGAGATGGTTACAGGGCGGGTGACCCAGTACTTC. Its translation: CASSQEMVTGRVTQYF.

This clone was detected once. This chain connects TRBV28 to TRBJ1-1, with D tentatively TRBD1 (5 bases). This CDR3 spans 14 amino acids. Germline lookup yields CDR1 MDHEN and CDR2 SYDVKM. V was trimmed by 11 bases and J by 8 bases, leaving 24 bases between them. CDR3 in DNA: TGTGCCCACGGGAGGGGCAGAGAGTTTCAGGAAGCTTTCTTT. Translating gives CAHGRGREFQEAFF. Variable domain in full (rest from reference TRBV28 and TRBJ1-1): DVKVTQSSRYLVKRTGEKVFLECVQDMDHENMFWYRQDPGLGLRLIYFSYDVKMKEKGDIPEGYSVSREKKERFSLILESASTNQTSMYLCAHGRGREFQEAFFGQGTRLTVV.

The rearrangement uses TRBV28 and TRBJ2-7, with TRBD1 identical over 10 bases. V was clipped by 5 bases and J by 9 bases; unmatched bases: 13. The germline CDR1 and CDR2 sequences are MDHEN and SYDVKM. This CDR3 spans 15 amino acids. This chain's CDR3 is CASSTAGTGDFGQYF. The DNA of the CDR3 is TGTGCCAGCAGTACCGCCGGGACAGGGGATTTCGGGCAGTACTTC.

Turning to this clone: In the same sample, other DNA sequences code for this CDR3. The V gene is TRBV19, the J gene TRBJ1-5, with D perhaps matching TRBD1 (5 bases). Germline assignment: CDR1 LNHDA and CDR2 SQIVND (reference sequence). This CDR3 comprises 13 residues. The V and J ends lost 3 bases and 4 bases respectively, with 7 bases between them. The CDR3 is CASSIGGNQPQHF. CDR3 nucleotide sequence: TGTGCCAGTAGTATCGGGGGGAATCAGCCCCAGCATTTT.

The chain uses TRBV7-3 and TRBJ2-3; 9 bases map to TRBD1. In germline, CDR1 is SGHTA, CDR2 FQGTGA. This CDR3 is 17 amino acids long. The junction had 11 bases not matched to a gene; V was cut back by 3 bases and J by 4 bases. Here the CDR3 reads CASSFLPTGGRADTQYF. CDR3 nucleotides: TGTGCCAGCAGCTTTTTGCCGACAGGGGGTCGTGCAGATACGCAGTATTTT.

This CDR3 is CASRRQGTPYNEQFF. CDR3 DNA: TGTGCCAGCAGGCGGCAGGGGACCCCCTACAATGAGCAGTTCTTC. This chain uses TRBV28 with TRBJ2-1, with a weak D call TRBD1 (6 bases). This CDR3 is 15 amino acids long. Germline CDR1 MDHEN, CDR2 SYDVKM. Trimming cost V 6 bases and J 2 bases, with 14 bases left between them.

V usage is TRBV28 and J usage is TRBJ2-7; 11 positions match TRBD2. The CDR3 covers 14 residues. After removal of 6 bases from V and 3 bases from J, the junction contained 4 bases not matched to a gene. Germline V gene data show CDR1 as MDHEN and CDR2 as SYDVKM. CDR3 sequence: CASSHTSGSYEQYF. As DNA, the CDR3 is TGTGCCAGCAGCCATACTAGCGGGAGCTACGAGCAGTACTTC. Drawing the rest from reference TRBV28 and TRBJ2-7, the complete variable domain is DVKVTQSSRYLVKRTGEKVFLECVQDMDHENMFWYRQDPGLGLRLIYFSYDVKMKEKGDIPEGYSVSREKKERFSLILESASTNQTSMYLCASSHTSGSYEQYFGPGTRLTVT.

The V and J genes are TRBV18 and TRBJ2-7; maybe TRBD2 (5 bases). Per the germline V gene, CDR1 is KGHSH and CDR2 is LQKENI. V gave up 2 bases and J gave up 4 bases, with 15 bases separating them. The CDR3 loop spans 15 amino acids. CDR3 in DNA: TGTGCCAGCTCACCAAGGGAGACCTCTTTATACGAGCAGTACGTC. Its translation is CASSPRETSLYEQYV.